The 14 T cell receptor beta chains given below trace back to one sample, sequenced in a study of beta chain features in type 1 diabetes. Findings of the study overall: Shorter TCRB CDR3s, moderately but significantly so, marked every one of the four CD4+ subsets in Type 1 diabetes patients.

The investigators reverse transcribed all of the isolated RNA, so they sequenced expressed TCRB transcripts. Using immunoSEQ multiplex PCR, the repertoire was profiled, and TCRdb retains in-frame clones only, with some absent. The sample includes around 150,000 clones, around 10% of them seen just once. No antigen has been assigned to these receptors. The sample comprised central memory CD4+ T cells from blood. The receptors here all came from a man aged 25 to 45 with type 1 diabetes.

The chain couples TRBV27 to TRBJ1-2, with 12 bases that match TRBD1. Per germline, CDR1 MNHEY and CDR2 SMNVEV (reference sequence). The CDR3 spans 16 residues. With V trimmed by 4 bases and J by 4 bases, 7 bases remained unmatched. The CDR3 reads CASSSPGTGGVYGYTF. The DNA for the CDR3 is TGTGCCAGCAGTTCCCCGGGGACAGGGGGCGTCTATGGCTACACCTTC.

This clone was observed a few times. This chain connects TRBV14 to TRBJ2-2, with 8 positions matching TRBD1. CDR1 and CDR2 from the germline V gene are SGHDN and FVKESK. J was trimmed by 4 bases and V by 4 bases; bases with no gene match: 17. The CDR3 is 19 amino acids. CDR3 sequence reads: CASSRITPSRDRGTGELFF. CDR3 DNA sequence: TGTGCCAGCAGCCGGATTACACCTTCGAGAGACAGGGGCACCGGGGAGCTGTTTTTT.

The rearrangement joins TRBV12-2 to TRBJ1-5; the D call in the table, TRBD1, was not verified against the DNA. TRBV12-2 represents a pseudogene. The CDR3 is 15 residues long. The CDR3 loop is CASRLGQNNNQPQHF. CDR3 DNA: TGTGCAAGTCGCTTAGGCCAGAACAATAATCAGCCCCAGCATTTT.

The CDR3 sequence: CASSIVLQETQYF. CDR3 nucleotide sequence: TGTGCCAGCAGCATTGTTCTCCAAGAGACCCAGTACTTC. The chain employs TRBV5-6 and TRBJ2-5, with no clear D. V was cut by 4 bases and J by 1 base, with 8 bases left in between. The CDR3 has 13 residues. Germline V CDR1 and CDR2: SGHDT, YYEEEE.

This chain joins TRBV7-9 and TRBJ2-1; TRBD2 matches at 7 bases. Germline CDR1 SEHNR, CDR2 FQNEAQ (reference sequence). The CDR3 spans 14 residues. The junction had 2 bases not matched to a gene; V was cut back by 1 base and J by 5 bases. The CDR3, as DNA: TGTGCCAGCAGCTTAGGGCTAGCGGACAATGAGCAGTTCTTC. This sequence encodes CASSLGLADNEQFF.

J is TRBJ2-1 and V is TRBV5-4, with 8 bases lining up with TRBD2. Germline loops: CDR1 SGHNT, CDR2 YYREEE (reference sequence). The CDR3 runs to 15 residues. J gave up 7 bases and V 0 bases, and 6 bases lay outside the gene matches. The CDR3 reads CASSLGLRGENEQFF. The CDR3, as DNA: TGTGCCAGCAGCTTGGGATTGCGGGGGGAAAATGAGCAGTTCTTC.

The sample holds a few counts of this clone. V usage is TRBV11-2 and J usage is TRBJ2-7, with D tentatively TRBD1 (5 bases). The germline V gene encodes CDR1 SGHAT and CDR2 FQNNGV. The V end was cut by 5 bases, the J end by 9 bases, with 11 bases between. The CDR3 sequence is 11 residues long. The CDR3 nucleotides read TGTGCCAGCAGCCCCCAGGGAAGGCAGTACTTC. Protein: CASSPQGRQYF.

There are a few counts of this clone. The CDR3: CASSFRGRGIQPQHF. The CDR3 DNA reads as TGTGCCAGCAGTTTCCGGGGCAGGGGGATACAGCCCCAGCATTTT. The genes are TRBV28 and TRBJ1-5; TRBD1 matches 7 bases. V was pared by 3 bases and J by 7 bases, with 9 bases of the junction left unmatched. CDR3 length: 15 amino acids. From germline, CDR1 is MDHEN and CDR2 SYDVKM.

The genes are TRBV6-6 and TRBJ2-3; D remains ambiguous. Germline V gene lookup returns CDR1 MNHNY and CDR2 SVGAGI (reference sequence). The CDR3 consists of 13 residues. Trimming removed 8 bases at V and 0 bases at J, with 9 bases between. The CDR3 bases are TGTGCCAGCCGGAGACCAAGCACAGATACGCAGTATTTT. Amino acids: CASRRPSTDTQYF.

The table lists this clone with a few counts. This rearrangement joins TRBV12-5 to TRBJ2-5; no clear D gene. Looked up from germline, CDR1 is LGHNT and CDR2 is FRNRAP. The germline V and J ends were trimmed by 1 base and 7 bases, with 10 bases remaining between them. This CDR3 is 13 amino acids long. The CDR3 sequence is CASGLGLDLTQYF. CDR3 DNA sequence: TGTGCTAGTGGTTTGGGTCTAGATCTGACCCAGTACTTC. Full variable domain (rest looked up from reference TRBV12-5 and TRBJ2-5): DARVTQTPRHKVTEMGQEVTMRCQPILGHNTVFWYRQTMMQGLELLAYFRNRAPLDDSGMPKDRFSAEMPDATLATLKIQPSEPRDSAVYFCASGLGLDLTQYFGPGTRLLVL.

This clone came up many times. The rearrangement uses TRBV5-1 and TRBJ1-5; a possible D gene is TRBD1 (5 bases). Germline loops: CDR1 SGHRS, CDR2 YFSETQ. The V end lost 0 bases, the J end lost 1 base, and 8 bases lay between the germline ends. The CDR3 covers 15 residues. In DNA form, the CDR3 reads TGCGCCAGCAGCTTGGAGGGGTTGAGCAATCAGCCCCAGCATTTT. Encoded protein: CASSLEGLSNQPQHF. Drawing the rest from reference TRBV5-1 and TRBJ1-5, the complete variable domain is KAGVTQTPRYLIKTRGQQVTLSCSPISGHRSVSWYQQTPGQGLQFLFEYFSETQRNKGNFPGRFSGRQFSNSRSEMNVSTLELGDSALYLCASSLEGLSNQPQHFGDGTRLSIL.

The CDR3 DNA reads as TGTGCCAGCAGTCCTTGGACAGGGGACTATGGCTACACCTTC. Translating gives CASSPWTGDYGYTF. The chain carries TRBV28 and TRBJ1-2; TRBD1 matches 9 bases. V lost 5 bases to trimming and J lost 3 bases; unmatched junction nucleotides: 4. In germline, CDR1 is MDHEN, CDR2 SYDVKM. This CDR3 is 14 amino acids long.

This clone showed up just a few times. The chain joins TRBV7-6 to TRBJ2-2; a possible D gene is TRBD1 (6 bases). V dropped 5 bases and J dropped 6 bases, with 13 bases sitting between them. Looked up from germline, CDR1 is SGHVS and CDR2 is FNYEAQ. The CDR3 length is 14 residues. The CDR3: CASSQGHLSGELFF. CDR3 DNA sequence: TGTGCCAGCAGCCAGGGACACTTGTCCGGGGAGCTGTTTTTT.

This clone has just a few counts. The chain has TRBV4-2 and TRBJ1-3; D is perhaps TRBD1 (5 bases). The CDR3 sequence is 16 residues long. Germline V gene lookup returns CDR1 LGHNA and CDR2 YNFKEQ. Trimming pared 3 bases from V and 1 base from J, leaving 13 bases between. CDR3 amino acids: CASSHEDQGSGNTIYF. In nucleotides, the CDR3 is TGTGCCAGCAGCCATGAGGACCAGGGATCTGGAAACACCATATATTTT.